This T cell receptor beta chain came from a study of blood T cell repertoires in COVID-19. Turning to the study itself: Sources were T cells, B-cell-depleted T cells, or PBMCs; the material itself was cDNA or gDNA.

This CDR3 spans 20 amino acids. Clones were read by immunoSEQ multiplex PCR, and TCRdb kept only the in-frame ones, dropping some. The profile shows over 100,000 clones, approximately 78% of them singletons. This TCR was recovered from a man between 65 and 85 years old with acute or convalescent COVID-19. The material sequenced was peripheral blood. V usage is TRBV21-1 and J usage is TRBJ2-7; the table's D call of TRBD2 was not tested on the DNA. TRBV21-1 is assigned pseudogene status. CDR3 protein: CASSKGHTGIRVFSSYEQYF. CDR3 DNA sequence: TGTGCCAGCAGCAAAGGTCATACCGGGATCAGAGTTTTTAGCTCCTACGAGCAGTACTTC.